Below, one TCR beta chain is given with its context. The antigen is unknown. V lost 6 bases, J lost 6 bases, and 15 bases lay in between. This CDR3 spans 15 amino acids. The germline V gene encodes CDR1 MNHEY and CDR2 SMNVEV (reference sequence). This entry comes from a study of T cell repertoires in cytomegalovirus infection. As for the study in general: The public TCR beta signatures pointed to both CMV infection and matching HLA type.

From the reads, TCRdb called clonotypes with MiXCR, one entry per CDR3 protein. The repertoire holds some 71,000 distinct CDR3 sequences, with 28% as singletons. Study-wide results and limits: Totalled public TCR beta family frequency picked out people who carried CMV plus the relevant HLA. Dominating the ex vivo response were HLA-C-restricted CMV-specific TCR beta clonotypes.

V usage is TRBV27 and J usage is TRBJ1-6, with D possibly being TRBD1 (6 bases). The source is a human donor in good health (CMV status not recorded). Some clones in this sample may be carry-over from other donors' samples. The sequencing here drew on CD8+ T cells from cultured PBMCs, taken from culture after CMV antigen stimulation. CDR3 protein: CASRLQTGFNSPLHF. In DNA, the CDR3 is TGTGCCAGCAGGTTACAAACAGGGTTTAATTCACCCCTCCACTTT.